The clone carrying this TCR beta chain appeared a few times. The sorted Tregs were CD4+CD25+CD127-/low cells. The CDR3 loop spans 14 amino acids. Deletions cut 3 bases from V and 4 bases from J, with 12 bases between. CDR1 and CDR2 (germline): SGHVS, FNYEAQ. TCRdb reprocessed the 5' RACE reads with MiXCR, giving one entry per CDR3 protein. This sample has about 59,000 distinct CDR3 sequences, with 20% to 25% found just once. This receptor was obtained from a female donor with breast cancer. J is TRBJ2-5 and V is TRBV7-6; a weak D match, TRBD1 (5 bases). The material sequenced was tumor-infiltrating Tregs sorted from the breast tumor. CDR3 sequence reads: CASSFMYQGETQYF. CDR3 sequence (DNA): TGTGCCAGCAGCTTTATGTACCAGGGAGAGACCCAGTACTTC.